The text below deals with one T cell receptor (beta chain). Its antigen is unknown. Data came from immunoSEQ multiplex PCR; TCRdb stores just in-frame clones and leaves some out. The table records 200,000 to 250,000 clones, about nine tenths of them present only once. While the first cohort had fewer than 850 subjects, the donors belonged to the separate validation cohort of roughly 130 subjects. This record belongs to a study of cytomegalovirus exposure and HLA in healthy donors. Whole-study results and caveats: High specificity and sensitivity for cytomegalovirus status were reported for the classifier.

The V gene's germline CDR1 is MNHEY and CDR2 SVGAGI. V was clipped by 5 bases and J by 0 bases; unmatched bases: 4. CDR3 size: 14 residues. The origin of this receptor is a woman under 30 in good health and CMV-seropositive. What was sequenced was PBMCs. The genes are TRBV6-5 and TRBJ2-7; 7 bases fit TRBD2. CDR3 amino acids: CASSTSGGSYEQYF. CDR3 coding DNA: TGTGCCAGCAGTACCTCGGGGGGCTCCTACGAGCAGTACTTC.